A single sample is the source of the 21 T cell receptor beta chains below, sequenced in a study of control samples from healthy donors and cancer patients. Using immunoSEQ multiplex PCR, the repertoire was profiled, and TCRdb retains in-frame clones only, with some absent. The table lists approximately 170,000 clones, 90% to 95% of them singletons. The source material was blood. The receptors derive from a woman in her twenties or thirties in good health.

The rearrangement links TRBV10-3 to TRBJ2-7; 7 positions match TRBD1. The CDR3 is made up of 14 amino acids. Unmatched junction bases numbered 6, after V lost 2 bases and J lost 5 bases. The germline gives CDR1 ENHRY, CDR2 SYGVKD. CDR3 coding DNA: TGTGCCATCAGTGAGCGGGACAGAATAGACGAGCAGTACTTC. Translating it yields CAISERDRIDEQYF.

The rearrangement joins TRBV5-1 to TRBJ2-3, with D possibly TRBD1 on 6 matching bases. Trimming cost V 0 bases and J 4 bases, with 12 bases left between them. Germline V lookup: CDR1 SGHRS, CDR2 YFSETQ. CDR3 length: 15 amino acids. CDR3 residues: CASSLVSGDADTQYF. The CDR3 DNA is TGCGCCAGCAGCTTGGTTTCAGGGGACGCAGATACGCAGTATTTT. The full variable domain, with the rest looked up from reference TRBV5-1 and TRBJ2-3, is KAGVTQTPRYLIKTRGQQVTLSCSPISGHRSVSWYQQTPGQGLQFLFEYFSETQRNKGNFPGRFSGRQFSNSRSEMNVSTLELGDSALYLCASSLVSGDADTQYFGPGTRLTVL.

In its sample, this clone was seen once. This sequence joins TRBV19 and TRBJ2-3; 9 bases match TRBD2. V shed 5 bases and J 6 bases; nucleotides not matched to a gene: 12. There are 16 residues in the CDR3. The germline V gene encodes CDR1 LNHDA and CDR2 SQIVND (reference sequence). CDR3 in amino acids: CASSSLGTSYWDTQYF. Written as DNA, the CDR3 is TGTGCCAGTAGTTCCCTCGGGACTAGCTATTGGGATACGCAGTATTTT.

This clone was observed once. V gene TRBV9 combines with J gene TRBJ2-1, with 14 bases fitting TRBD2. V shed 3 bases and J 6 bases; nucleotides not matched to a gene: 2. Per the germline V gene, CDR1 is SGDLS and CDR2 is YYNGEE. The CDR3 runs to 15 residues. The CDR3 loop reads CASSAGLAGANEQFF. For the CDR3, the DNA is TGTGCCAGCAGCGCGGGACTAGCGGGAGCCAATGAGCAGTTCTTC.

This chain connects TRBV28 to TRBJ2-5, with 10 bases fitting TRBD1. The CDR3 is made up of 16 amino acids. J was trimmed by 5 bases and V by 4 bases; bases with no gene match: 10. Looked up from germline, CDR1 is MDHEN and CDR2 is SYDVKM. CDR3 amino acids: CASSSPLTGGGETQYF. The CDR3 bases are TGTGCCAGCAGTTCCCCATTGACAGGGGGCGGTGAGACCCAGTACTTC.

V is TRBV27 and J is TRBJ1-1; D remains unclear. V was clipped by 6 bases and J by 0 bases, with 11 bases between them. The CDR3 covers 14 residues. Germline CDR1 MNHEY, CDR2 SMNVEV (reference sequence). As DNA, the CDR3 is TGTGCCAGCAGCGTAGGGCAAATGAACACTGAAGCTTTCTTT. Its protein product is CASSVGQMNTEAFF.

The CDR3 here is CASSPTGYEQYF. In nucleotides, the CDR3 is TGTGCCAGCAGTCCGACAGGGTACGAGCAGTACTTC. The V call is TRBV9, the J call TRBJ2-7; 7 bases are a match to TRBD1. This CDR3 comprises 12 residues. CDR1 is SGDLS, CDR2 YYNGEE, per germline. The ends lost 5 bases at V and 4 bases at J; junction bases unmatched: 3.

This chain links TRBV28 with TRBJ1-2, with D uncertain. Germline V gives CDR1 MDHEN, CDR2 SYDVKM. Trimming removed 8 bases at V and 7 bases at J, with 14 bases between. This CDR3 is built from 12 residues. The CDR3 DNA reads TGTGCCAGCGGGGTCCTGGTGTCTGGCTACACCTTC. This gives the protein CASGVLVSGYTF.

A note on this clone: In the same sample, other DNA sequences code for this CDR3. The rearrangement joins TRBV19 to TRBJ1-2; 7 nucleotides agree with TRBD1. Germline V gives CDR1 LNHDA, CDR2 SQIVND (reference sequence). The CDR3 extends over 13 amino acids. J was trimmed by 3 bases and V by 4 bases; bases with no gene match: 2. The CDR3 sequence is CASSRTGDYGYTF. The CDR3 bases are TGTGCCAGTAGTAGAACAGGGGACTATGGCTACACCTTC.

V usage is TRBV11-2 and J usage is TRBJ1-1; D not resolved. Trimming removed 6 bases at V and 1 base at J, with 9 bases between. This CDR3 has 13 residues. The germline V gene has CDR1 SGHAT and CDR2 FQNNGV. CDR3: CASRSATNTEAFF. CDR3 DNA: TGTGCCAGCAGATCCGCCACGAACACTGAAGCTTTCTTT.

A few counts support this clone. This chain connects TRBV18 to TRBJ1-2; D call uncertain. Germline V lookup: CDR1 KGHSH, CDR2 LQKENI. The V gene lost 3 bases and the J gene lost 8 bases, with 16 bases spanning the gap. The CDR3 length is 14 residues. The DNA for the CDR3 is TGTGCCAGCTCACCCCTCCGGGAGAACCCGGGCTACACCTTC. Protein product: CASSPLRENPGYTF. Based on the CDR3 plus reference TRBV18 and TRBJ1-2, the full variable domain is NAGVMQNPRHLVRRRGQEARLRCSPMKGHSHVYWYRQLPEEGLKFMVYLQKENIIDESGMPKERFSAEFPKEGPSILRIQQVVRGDSAAYFCASSPLRENPGYTFGSGTRLTVV.

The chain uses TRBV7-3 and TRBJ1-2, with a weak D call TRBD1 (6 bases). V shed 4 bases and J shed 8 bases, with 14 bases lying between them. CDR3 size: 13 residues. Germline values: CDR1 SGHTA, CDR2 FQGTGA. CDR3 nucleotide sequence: TGTGCCAGCAGCTCTACGGCAGGGGTAGGCTACACCTTC. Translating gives CASSSTAGVGYTF.

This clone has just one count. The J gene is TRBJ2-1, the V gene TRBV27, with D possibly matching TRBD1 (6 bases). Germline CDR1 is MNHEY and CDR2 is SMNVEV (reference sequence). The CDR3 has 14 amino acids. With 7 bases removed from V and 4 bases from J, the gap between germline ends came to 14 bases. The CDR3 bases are TGTGCCAGCATGGTGGGGGCGGGTTACAATGAGCAGTTCTTC. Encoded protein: CASMVGAGYNEQFF.

The CDR3 region is CASGLVLGGMDGWAQHF. The DNA for the CDR3 is TGTGCTAGTGGTTTGGTACTTGGGGGGATGGATGGATGGGCCCAGCATTTT. V usage is TRBV12-5 and J usage is TRBJ1-5; a weak D match, TRBD1 (5 bases). Germline V gene data show CDR1 as LGHNT and CDR2 as FRNRAP. V was trimmed by 0 bases and J by 11 bases, leaving 23 bases between them. The CDR3 loop spans 17 amino acids.

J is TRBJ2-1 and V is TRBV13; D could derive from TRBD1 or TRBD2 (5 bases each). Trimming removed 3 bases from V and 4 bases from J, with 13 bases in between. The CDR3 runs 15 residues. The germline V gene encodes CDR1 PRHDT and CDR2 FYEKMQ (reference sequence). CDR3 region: CASSFKAGGYNEQFF. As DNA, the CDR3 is TGTGCCAGCAGCTTCAAGGCTGGGGGTTACAATGAGCAGTTCTTC.

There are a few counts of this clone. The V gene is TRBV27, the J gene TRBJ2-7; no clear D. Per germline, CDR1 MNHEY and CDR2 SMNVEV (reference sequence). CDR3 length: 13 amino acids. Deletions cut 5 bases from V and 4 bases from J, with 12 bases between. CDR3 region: CASSARAVYEQYF. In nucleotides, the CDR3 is TGTGCCAGCAGTGCAAGGGCTGTATACGAGCAGTACTTC.

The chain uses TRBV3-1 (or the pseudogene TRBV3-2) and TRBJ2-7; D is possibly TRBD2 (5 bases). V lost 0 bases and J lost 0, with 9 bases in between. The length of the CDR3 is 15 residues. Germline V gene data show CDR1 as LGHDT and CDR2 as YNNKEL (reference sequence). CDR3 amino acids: CASSQERRSSYEQYF. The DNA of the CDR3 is TGTGCCAGCAGCCAAGAGCGGAGGAGCTCCTACGAGCAGTACTTC.

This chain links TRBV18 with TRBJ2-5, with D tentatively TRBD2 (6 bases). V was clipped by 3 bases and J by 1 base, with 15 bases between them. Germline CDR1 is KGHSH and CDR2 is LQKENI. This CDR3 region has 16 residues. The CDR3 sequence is CASSPRGLGGQETQYF. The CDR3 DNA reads TGTGCCAGCTCACCTAGGGGCCTGGGGGGCCAAGAGACCCAGTACTTC.

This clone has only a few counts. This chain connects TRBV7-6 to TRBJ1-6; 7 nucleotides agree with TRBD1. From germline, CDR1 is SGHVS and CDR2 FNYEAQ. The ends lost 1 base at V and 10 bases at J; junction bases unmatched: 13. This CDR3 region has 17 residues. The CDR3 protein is CASSLGGRGPLGSPLHF. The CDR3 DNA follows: TGTGCCAGCAGCTTAGGGGGTAGGGGGCCCCTTGGGTCACCCCTCCACTTT.

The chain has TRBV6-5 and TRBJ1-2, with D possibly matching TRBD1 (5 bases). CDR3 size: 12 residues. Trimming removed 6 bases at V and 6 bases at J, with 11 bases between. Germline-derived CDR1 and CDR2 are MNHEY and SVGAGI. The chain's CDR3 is CASRGLPNGYTF. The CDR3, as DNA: TGTGCCAGCAGGGGACTACCAAATGGCTACACCTTC.

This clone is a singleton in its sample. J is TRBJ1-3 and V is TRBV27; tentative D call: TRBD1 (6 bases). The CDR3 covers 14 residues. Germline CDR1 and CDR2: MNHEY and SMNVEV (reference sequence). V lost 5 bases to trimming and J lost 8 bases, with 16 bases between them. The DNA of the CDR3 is TGTGCCAGCAGTATGAAGACAGGAGGATACACCATATATTTT. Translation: CASSMKTGGYTIYF.